The following is a T cell receptor beta chain sequence with its context. Its cognate antigen is unknown. The data belong to a study of shared clonotypes between healthy human individuals. Overall study context: Three plates were used per donor for CD4 naive, three for CD4 memory, two for CD8 naive and one for CD8 memory. General study results and limits: The rarefaction results pointed to incomplete sorted-subset sequencing despite large depth.

The CDR3 runs to 17 residues. Germline CDR1 SGHNT, CDR2 YYREEE (reference sequence). V was pared by 3 bases and J by 3 bases, with 7 bases of the junction left unmatched. In the sorted-subset replicate PCRs, around 200 ng DNA, 25,000 to 30,000 T cell genomes, was used. Per the original methods: Sequence data from immunoSEQ were junction-only and lacked quality scores; consequently, filtering differed. Clones were sequenced by immunoSEQ multiplex PCR, and TCRdb holds only the in-frame ones, with some missing. That table supplies the V and J calls and clone size; D and trimming were determined from the DNA. The sample lists over a million clones, 96% occurring once.

The gene calls are TRBV5-4 and TRBJ2-5; 14 bases map to TRBD2. This sequence was found in a man aged 25 to 40 in good health. Sequenced input: naive CD4+ T cells sorted from blood. Subset given: CD45RA+ positively selected. The CDR3 DNA sequence: TGTGCCAGCAGCTCCGGGACTAGCGGGAGACGGAAAGAGACCCAGTACTTC. Protein: CASSSGTSGRRKETQYF.